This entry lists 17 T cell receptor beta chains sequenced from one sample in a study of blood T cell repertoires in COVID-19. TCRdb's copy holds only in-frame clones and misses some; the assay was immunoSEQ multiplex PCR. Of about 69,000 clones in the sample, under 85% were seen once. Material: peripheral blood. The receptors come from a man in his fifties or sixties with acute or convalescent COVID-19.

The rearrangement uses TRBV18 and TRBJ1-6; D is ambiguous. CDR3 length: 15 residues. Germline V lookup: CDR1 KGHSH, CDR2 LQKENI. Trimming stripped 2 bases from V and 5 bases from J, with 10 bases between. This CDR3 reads CASSPAPRNNSPLHF. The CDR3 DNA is TGTGCCAGCTCACCAGCCCCCAGGAATAATTCACCCCTCCACTTT.

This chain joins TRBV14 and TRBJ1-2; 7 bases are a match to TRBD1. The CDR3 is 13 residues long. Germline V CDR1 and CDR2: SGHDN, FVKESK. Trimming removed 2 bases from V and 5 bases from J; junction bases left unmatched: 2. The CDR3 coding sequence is TGTGCCAGCAGCCAAACCAGGGGGTATGGCTACACCTTC. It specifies CASSQTRGYGYTF.

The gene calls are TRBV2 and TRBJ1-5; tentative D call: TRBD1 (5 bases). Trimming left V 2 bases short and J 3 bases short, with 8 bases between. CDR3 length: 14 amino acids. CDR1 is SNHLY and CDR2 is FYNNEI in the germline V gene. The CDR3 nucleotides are TGTGCCAGCAGTGAACGGGACTCCAATCAGCCCCAGCATTTT. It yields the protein CASSERDSNQPQHF.

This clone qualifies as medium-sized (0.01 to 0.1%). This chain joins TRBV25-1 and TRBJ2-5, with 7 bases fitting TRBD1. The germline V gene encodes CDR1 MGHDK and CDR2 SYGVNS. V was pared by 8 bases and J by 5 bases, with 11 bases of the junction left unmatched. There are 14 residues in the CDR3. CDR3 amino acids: CASGRQGILETQYF. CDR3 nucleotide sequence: TGTGCCAGCGGGAGACAGGGAATTTTGGAGACCCAGTACTTC. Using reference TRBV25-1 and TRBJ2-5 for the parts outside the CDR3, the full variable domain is EADIYQTPRYLVIGTGKKITLECSQTMGHDKMYWYQQDPGMELHLIHYSYGVNSTEKGDLSSESTVSRIRTEHFPLTLESARPSHTSQYLCASGRQGILETQYFGPGTRLLVL.

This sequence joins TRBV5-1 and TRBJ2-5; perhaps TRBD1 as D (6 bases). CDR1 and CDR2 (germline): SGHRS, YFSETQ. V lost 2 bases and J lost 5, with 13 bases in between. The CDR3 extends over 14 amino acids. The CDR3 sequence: CASSFQGLRETQYF. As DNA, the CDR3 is TGCGCCAGCAGCTTTCAGGGGCTCAGGGAGACCCAGTACTTC.

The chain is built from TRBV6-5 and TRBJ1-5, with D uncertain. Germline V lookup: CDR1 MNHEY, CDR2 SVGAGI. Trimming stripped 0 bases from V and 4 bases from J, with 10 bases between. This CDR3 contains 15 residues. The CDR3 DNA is TGTGCCAGCAGTTACTCGAAGACGGGGAATCAGCCCCAGCATTTT. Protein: CASSYSKTGNQPQHF.

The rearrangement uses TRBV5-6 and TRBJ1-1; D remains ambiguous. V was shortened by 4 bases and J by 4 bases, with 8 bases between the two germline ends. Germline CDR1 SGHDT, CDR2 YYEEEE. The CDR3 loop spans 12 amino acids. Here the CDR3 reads CASSLYSTEAFF. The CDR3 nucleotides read TGTGCCAGCAGCCTATACAGCACTGAAGCTTTCTTT.

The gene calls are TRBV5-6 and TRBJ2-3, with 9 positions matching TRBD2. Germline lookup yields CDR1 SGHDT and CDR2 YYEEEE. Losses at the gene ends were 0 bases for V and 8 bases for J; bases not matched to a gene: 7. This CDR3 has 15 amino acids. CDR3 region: CASSLGAGGLGTQYF. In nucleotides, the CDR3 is TGTGCCAGCAGCTTGGGTGCGGGGGGGCTCGGTACGCAGTATTTT.

The CDR3 protein is CASSLSLATYGYTF. The CDR3 nucleotides read TGCGCCAGCAGCTTGTCCCTAGCGACCTATGGCTACACCTTC. The genes are TRBV5-1 and TRBJ1-2; no clear D. V was cut by 1 base and J by 4 bases, with 11 bases left in between. Germline V gene sequence: CDR1 SGHRS, CDR2 YFSETQ. This CDR3 is built from 14 residues.

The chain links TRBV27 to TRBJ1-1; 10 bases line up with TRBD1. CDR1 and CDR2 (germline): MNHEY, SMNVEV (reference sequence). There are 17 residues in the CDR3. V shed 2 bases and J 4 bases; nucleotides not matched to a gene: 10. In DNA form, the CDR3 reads TGTGCCAGCAGTTTACCGACAGGGGGCAGGTGGGGCACTGAAGCTTTCTTT. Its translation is CASSLPTGGRWGTEAFF.

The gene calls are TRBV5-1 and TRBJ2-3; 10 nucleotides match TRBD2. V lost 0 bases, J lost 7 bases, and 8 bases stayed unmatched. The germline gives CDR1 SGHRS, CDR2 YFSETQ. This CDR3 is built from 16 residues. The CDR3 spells CASSLGASGGMNTQYF. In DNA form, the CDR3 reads TGCGCCAGCAGCTTGGGCGCTAGCGGGGGTATGAATACGCAGTATTTT.

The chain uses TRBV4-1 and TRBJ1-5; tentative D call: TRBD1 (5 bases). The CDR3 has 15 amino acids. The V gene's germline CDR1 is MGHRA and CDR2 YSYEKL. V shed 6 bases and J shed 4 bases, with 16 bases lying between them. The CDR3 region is CASRSGGDHNQPQHF. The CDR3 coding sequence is TGCGCCAGCAGATCCGGGGGGGACCATAATCAGCCCCAGCATTTT.

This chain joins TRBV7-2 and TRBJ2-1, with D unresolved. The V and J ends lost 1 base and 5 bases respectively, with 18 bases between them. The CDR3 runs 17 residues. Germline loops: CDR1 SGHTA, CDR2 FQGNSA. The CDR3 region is CASSLVPHNVRNNEQFF. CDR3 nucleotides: TGTGCCAGCAGCTTAGTGCCGCACAACGTCCGTAACAATGAGCAGTTCTTC.

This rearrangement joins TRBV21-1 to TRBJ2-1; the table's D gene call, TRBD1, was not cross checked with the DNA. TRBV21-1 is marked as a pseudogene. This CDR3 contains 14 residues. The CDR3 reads CASSNSTRDNEQFF. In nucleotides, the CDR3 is TGTGCCAGCAGCAACTCAACCAGGGACAATGAGCAGTTCTTC.

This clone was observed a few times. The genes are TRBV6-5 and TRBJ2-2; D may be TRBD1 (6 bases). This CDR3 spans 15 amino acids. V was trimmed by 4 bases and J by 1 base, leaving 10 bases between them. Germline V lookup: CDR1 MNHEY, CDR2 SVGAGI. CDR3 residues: CASSSDRRNTGELFF. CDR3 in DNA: TGTGCCAGCAGTTCCGACAGGCGGAACACCGGGGAGCTGTTTTTT.

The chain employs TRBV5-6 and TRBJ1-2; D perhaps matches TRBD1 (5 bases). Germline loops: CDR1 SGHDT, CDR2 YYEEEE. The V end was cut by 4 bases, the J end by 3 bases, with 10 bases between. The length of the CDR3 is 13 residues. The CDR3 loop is CASSPTRDYGYTF. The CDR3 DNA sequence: TGTGCCAGCAGCCCTACCAGGGACTATGGCTACACCTTC.

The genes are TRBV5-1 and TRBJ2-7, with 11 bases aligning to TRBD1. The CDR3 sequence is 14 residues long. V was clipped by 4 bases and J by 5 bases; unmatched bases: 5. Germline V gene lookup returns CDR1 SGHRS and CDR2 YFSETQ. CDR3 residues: CASSPGQGANEQYF. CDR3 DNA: TGCGCCAGCAGCCCCGGACAGGGGGCAAACGAGCAGTACTTC.